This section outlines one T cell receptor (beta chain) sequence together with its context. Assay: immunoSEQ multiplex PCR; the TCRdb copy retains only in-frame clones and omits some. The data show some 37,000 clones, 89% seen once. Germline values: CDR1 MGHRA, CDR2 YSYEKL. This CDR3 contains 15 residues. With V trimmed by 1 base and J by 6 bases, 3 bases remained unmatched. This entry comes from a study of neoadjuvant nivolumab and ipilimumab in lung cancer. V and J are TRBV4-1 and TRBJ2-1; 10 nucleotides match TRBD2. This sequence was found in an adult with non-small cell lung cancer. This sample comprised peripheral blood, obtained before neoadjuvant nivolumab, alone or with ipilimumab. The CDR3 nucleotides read TGCGCCAGCAGCCAAGTTAGCGGGAGGTCCAATGAGCAGTTCTTC. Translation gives CASSQVSGRSNEQFF.